In this sample, the clone carrying this T cell receptor (beta chain) is medium-sized. The antigen is not known. The CDR3 has 12 residues. Germline V gene lookup returns CDR1 KGHDR and CDR2 SFDVKD. V lost 9 bases to trimming and J lost 3 bases; unmatched junction nucleotides: 2. One entry per CDR3 protein, called by TCRdb with MiXCR from the 5' RACE reads. Among approximately 40,000 distinct CDR3 sequences, about 19% were seen once, and the ten largest hold 2.5% to 3.5%. Study results and caveats: In terms of TCR gene usage, tumor memory CD4+ T cells clustered together with blood and lymph node memory CD4+ cells, as well as with lymph node naive CD4+ cells. The larger-cohort validation was restricted to a single TCR beta V-J rearrangement rather than whole repertoires.

Sequenced material: naive CD4+ T cells sorted from a lymph node. The subset here: naive CD4+ T cells, CD4+CD45RA+CD25-. The TCR sequence derives from a female donor with breast cancer. The genes are TRBV24-1 and TRBJ1-1, with 8 bases lining up with TRBD1. The CDR3 DNA is TGTGCCACCGCGGACAGGGACACTGAAGCTTTCTTT. It codes for CATADRDTEAFF.